The 13 T cell receptor beta chains presented below share a single source sample, sequenced in a study of blood T cell repertoires in COVID-19. Assay used: immunoSEQ multiplex PCR; TCRdb lists only in-frame clones, some missing. The sample consists of under 200,000 clones, approximately 91% of them appearing once. Sequencing was done on a sample of peripheral blood. These receptors all come from a man aged 18 to 35 with acute or convalescent COVID-19.

CDR3 bases: TGTGCCAGTAAACCCGGGACAGGGGCTGGGGGCCAGTACTTC. Its translation: CASKPGTGAGGQYF. This chain joins TRBV19 and TRBJ2-5, with 10 nucleotides matching TRBD1. V trimming: 7 bases; J trimming: 10 bases; junction bases outside the gene matches: 12. The length of the CDR3 is 14 residues. Germline V lookup: CDR1 LNHDA, CDR2 SQIVND (reference sequence).

V and J are TRBV7-9 and TRBJ1-1; D perhaps matches TRBD1 (5 bases). Looked up from germline, CDR1 is SEHNR and CDR2 is FQNEAQ (reference sequence). The CDR3 totals 14 residues. Trimming removed 2 bases from V and 1 base from J, with 8 bases in between. CDR3 protein: CASSLYQGNTEAFF. CDR3 DNA sequence: TGTGCCAGCAGCTTATATCAGGGGAACACTGAAGCTTTCTTT.

The chain links TRBV6-2 or TRBV6-3 to TRBJ2-3, with a weak D call TRBD1 (6 bases). CDR1 MNHEY and CDR2 SVGEGT come from the germline V gene. V lost 5 bases to trimming and J lost 4 bases, with 16 bases between them. The length of the CDR3 is 15 residues. The CDR3 DNA reads as TGTGCCAGCAGTCTCCAGGGGCAAATTGCAGATACGCAGTATTTT. This gives the protein CASSLQGQIADTQYF.

The chain couples TRBV6-1 to TRBJ2-1, with 8 bases fitting TRBD2. The junction had 9 bases not matched to a gene; V was cut back by 3 bases and J by 5 bases. In germline, CDR1 is MNHNS, CDR2 SASEGT. The CDR3 extends over 16 amino acids. The CDR3 DNA reads TGTGCCAGCAGTGATCTTTTAGCGGGAACACACAATGAGCAGTTCTTC. Amino acid sequence: CASSDLLAGTHNEQFF.

The chain couples TRBV10-1 to TRBJ2-5; D possibly corresponds to TRBD2 (6 bases). Per the germline V gene, CDR1 is WNHNN and CDR2 is SYGVQD (reference sequence). The CDR3 consists of 13 residues. V was shortened by 3 bases and J by 3 bases, with 8 bases between the two germline ends. The chain's CDR3 is CASSDTGEETQYF. CDR3 nucleotide sequence: TGCGCCAGCAGTGATACGGGAGAAGAGACCCAGTACTTC.

V and J are TRBV4-1 and TRBJ1-4; TRBD1 agrees at 9 bases. Losses at the gene ends were 4 bases for V and 6 bases for J; bases not matched to a gene: 3. The germline CDR1 and CDR2 sequences are MGHRA and YSYEKL. This CDR3 has 14 residues. The CDR3 loop is CASSPRQGDEKLFF. CDR3 coding DNA: TGCGCCAGCAGCCCTCGACAGGGGGATGAAAAACTGTTTTTT.

CDR3 coding DNA: TGTGCCAGCAGCTTAGCGGGGGGGCGATCCGGGTATGGCTACACCTTC. It specifies CASSLAGGRSGYGYTF. The chain has TRBV7-8 and TRBJ1-2, with D tentatively TRBD1 (6 bases). Trimming left V 0 bases short and J 5 bases short, with 16 bases between. CDR1 is SGHVS, CDR2 FQNEAQ, per germline. CDR3 length equals 16 residues.

This chain joins TRBV7-9 and TRBJ1-3; TRBD1 aligns across 9 bases. Germline assignment: CDR1 SEHNR and CDR2 FQNEAQ (reference sequence). V trimming: 4 bases; J trimming: 2 bases; junction bases outside the gene matches: 3. The CDR3 runs 15 residues. The CDR3 DNA is TGTGCCAGCAGCTACTGGGACAGGGCTGGAAACACCATATATTTT. Protein: CASSYWDRAGNTIYF.

The chain joins TRBV21-1 to TRBJ2-3; TRBD2 was called by the table and not checked on the DNA. TRBV21-1 corresponds to a pseudogene. The CDR3 has 16 residues. CDR3 nucleotides: TGTGCCAGCAGCACGGGACTGAGGGGAAGCACAGATACGCAGTATTTT. It codes for CASSTGLRGSTDTQYF.

This clone was seen a few times. J is TRBJ2-2 and V is TRBV5-1; 9 bases line up with TRBD1. The CDR3 covers 14 residues. Looked up from germline, CDR1 is SGHRS and CDR2 is YFSETQ. The V segment lost 7 bases and the J segment 3 bases; nucleotides outside the gene matches: 4. The CDR3 nucleotides are TGCGCCAGCGGGGACAGGGTTGACACCGGGGAGCTGTTTTTT. As protein: CASGDRVDTGELFF.

This rearrangement joins TRBV6-5 to TRBJ2-7; perhaps TRBD2 as D (6 bases). V was shortened by 9 bases and J by 2 bases, with 17 bases between the two germline ends. This CDR3 has 14 amino acids. CDR1 is MNHEY and CDR2 is SVGAGI in the germline V gene. The CDR3 sequence is CASWDLTSTYEQYF. Here the CDR3 DNA reads TGTGCCAGTTGGGACCTCACTAGCACCTACGAGCAGTACTTC.

The chain carries TRBV18 and TRBJ1-5; 7 bases are a match to TRBD1. Looked up from germline, CDR1 is KGHSH and CDR2 is LQKENI. The CDR3 totals 16 residues. Trimming took 6 bases from V and 3 from J; bases not matched to a gene: 11. CDR3 in DNA: TGTGCCAGCTCGTCTACCCGGGACAGCCCCAATCAGCCCCAGCATTTT. Protein product: CASSSTRDSPNQPQHF.

J is TRBJ1-2 and V is TRBV14; D is uncertain. Germline V CDR1 and CDR2: SGHDN, FVKESK. V was shortened by 0 bases and J by 0 bases, with 8 bases between the two germline ends. CDR3 size: 15 residues. The CDR3 reads CASSQDHSTNYGYTF. In nucleotides, the CDR3 is TGTGCCAGCAGCCAAGATCACAGTACTAACTATGGCTACACCTTC. Supplemented by reference TRBV14 and TRBJ1-2, the full variable domain reads EAGVTQFPSHSVIEKGQTVTLRCDPISGHDNLYWYRRVMGKEIKFLLHFVKESKQDESGMPNNRFLAERTGGTYSTLKVQPAELEDSGVYFCASSQDHSTNYGYTFGSGTRLTVV.